These 12 T cell receptor beta chains were sequenced from one sample in a study of blood T cells in healthy people across ages (dated by TCRdb to the mid-2010s). Libraries were constructed by 5' RACE. Sequencing relied on an Illumina HiSeq 2500. A second PCR of roughly 7 to 11 cycles was performed with a sample-barcoded 5' primer and a J-beta primer mix. TCRdb reworked the public reads: Q25 trimming with fastp, MiXCR clone assembly, productive beta chains retained. Each record represents a unique CDR3 protein, reported with the most common genes and DNA among its rows. In this sample the table shows some 1,500,000 distinct CDR3 sequences, roughly 43% of which occur a single time. Under 5% of the sample goes to the ten largest clones. What was sequenced was blood. Receptors were obtained from a woman between 18 and 29 years old in good health.

This clonotype was observed a handful of times. The chain recombines TRBV5-5 with TRBJ1-3; D not resolved. Germline lookup yields CDR1 SGHKS and CDR2 YYEKEE (reference sequence). The CDR3 has 13 amino acids. The V end lost 0 bases, the J end lost 7 bases, and 8 bases lay between the germline ends. The CDR3 DNA reads TGTGCCAGCAGCTTGGTACTGGGGAACACCATATATTTT. It yields the protein CASSLVLGNTIYF.

The table lists this clonotype with a few counts. J is TRBJ1-6 and V is TRBV10-3; D gene uncertain. Germline CDR1 ENHRY, CDR2 SYGVKD. The CDR3 has 13 amino acids. V was clipped by 7 bases and J by 7 bases, with 11 bases between them. The CDR3 here is CAIMVDPNSPLHF. DNA of the CDR3: TGTGCCATCATGGTGGATCCGAATTCACCCCTCCACTTT.

This clonotype came up many times. J is TRBJ2-3 and V is TRBV6-5; 7 positions agree with TRBD1. The CDR3 has 15 amino acids. From germline, CDR1 is MNHEY and CDR2 SVGAGI. V lost 0 bases, J lost 2 bases, and 2 bases stayed unmatched. This chain's CDR3 is CASSYSGQYTDTQYF. CDR3 DNA sequence: TGTGCCAGCAGTTACTCGGGACAGTACACAGATACGCAGTATTTT.

The sample holds a few counts of this clonotype. The chain uses TRBV6-2 or TRBV6-3 and TRBJ2-7; D not certain. CDR1 MNHEY and CDR2 SVGEGT come from the germline V gene. The CDR3 covers 12 residues. V lost 6 bases, J lost 1 base, and 7 bases lay in between. CDR3 bases: TGTGCCAGCAGAAAGAGTTCCTACGAGCAGTACTTC. Protein: CASRKSSYEQYF.

The genes are TRBV2 and TRBJ1-3, with no clear D. Germline CDR1 SNHLY, CDR2 FYNNEI. Trimming removed 6 bases from V and 1 base from J, with 19 bases in between. The length of the CDR3 is 17 residues. CDR3 sequence reads: CASRETTQTPSGNTIYF. In nucleotides, the CDR3 is TGTGCCAGCAGGGAAACCACGCAGACCCCATCTGGAAACACCATATATTTT.

The DNA for the CDR3 is TGTGCCAGCAGCGATGCCGGGACAGGGGTTAATGAGCAGTTCTTC. This translates into CASSDAGTGVNEQFF. The V gene is TRBV9, the J gene TRBJ2-1; 10 nucleotides agree with TRBD1. The CDR3 runs 15 residues. The J segment lost 7 bases and the V segment lost 3 bases, leaving 7 bases of the junction unmatched. Germline CDR1 SGDLS, CDR2 YYNGEE.

The chain links TRBV6-1 to TRBJ2-1; 10 nucleotides line up with TRBD2. The CDR3 contains 14 residues. Germline V CDR1 and CDR2: MNHNS, SASEGT. V shed 7 bases, J shed 10 bases, and the junction held 10 bases outside the gene matches. In DNA form, the CDR3 reads TGTGCCAGCACCATAGCGGGGGGCGCTTGGGAGCAGTTCTTC. This sequence encodes CASTIAGGAWEQFF.

Details on this clonotype: Mismatch with germline at one junction end may stem from a read error. CDR3: CASSPPGTQTSNEQYF. Here the CDR3 DNA reads TGTGCCAGCAGCCCCCCCGGGACCCAAACCTCCAACGAGCAGTACTTC. The V gene is TRBV9, the J gene TRBJ2-7; possibly TRBD1 or TRBD2 for D (5 bases each). Germline V gene data show CDR1 as SGDLS and CDR2 as YYNGEE. The CDR3 is 16 amino acids.

The chain carries TRBV25-1 and TRBJ1-2, with TRBD1 matching over 7 bases. CDR1 is MGHDK and CDR2 is SYGVNS in the germline V gene. CDR3 size: 16 residues. V trimming: 3 bases; J trimming: 4 bases; junction bases outside the gene matches: 11. The CDR3 nucleotides are TGTGCCAGCAGTGATTATTCGGGACAGCCGATCTATGGCTACACCTTC. Translated: CASSDYSGQPIYGYTF.

This sequence joins TRBV6-6 and TRBJ1-2; 10 bases align to TRBD1. The germline CDR1 and CDR2 sequences are MNHNY and SVGAGI (reference sequence). The CDR3 extends over 15 amino acids. V lost 4 bases and J lost 4; bases outside the gene matches: 6. As DNA, the CDR3 is TGTGCCAGCAGTTGGGACAGGGGTTCTGGCTATGGCTACACCTTC. Translating gives CASSWDRGSGYGYTF.

The chain couples TRBV20-1 to TRBJ1-4; D ambiguous. This CDR3 spans 18 amino acids. V was shortened by 3 bases and J by 4 bases, with 24 bases between the two germline ends. CDR1 and CDR2 from the germline V gene are DFQATT and SNEGSKA (reference sequence). CDR3 sequence (DNA): TGCAGTGCTAGCCGGGGAAACCGTAAAAGGAGGGATAATGAAAAACTGTTTTTT. This encodes CSASRGNRKRRDNEKLFF.

The rearrangement uses TRBV5-6 and TRBJ2-3, with D possibly being TRBD1 or TRBD2 (5 bases each). CDR1 and CDR2 (germline): SGHDT, YYEEEE. CDR3 length equals 14 residues. V was shortened by 4 bases and J by 4 bases, with 13 bases between the two germline ends. Written as DNA, the CDR3 is TGTGCCAGCAGCCCTCGATGGGACGCAGATACGCAGTATTTT. Translating gives CASSPRWDADTQYF.